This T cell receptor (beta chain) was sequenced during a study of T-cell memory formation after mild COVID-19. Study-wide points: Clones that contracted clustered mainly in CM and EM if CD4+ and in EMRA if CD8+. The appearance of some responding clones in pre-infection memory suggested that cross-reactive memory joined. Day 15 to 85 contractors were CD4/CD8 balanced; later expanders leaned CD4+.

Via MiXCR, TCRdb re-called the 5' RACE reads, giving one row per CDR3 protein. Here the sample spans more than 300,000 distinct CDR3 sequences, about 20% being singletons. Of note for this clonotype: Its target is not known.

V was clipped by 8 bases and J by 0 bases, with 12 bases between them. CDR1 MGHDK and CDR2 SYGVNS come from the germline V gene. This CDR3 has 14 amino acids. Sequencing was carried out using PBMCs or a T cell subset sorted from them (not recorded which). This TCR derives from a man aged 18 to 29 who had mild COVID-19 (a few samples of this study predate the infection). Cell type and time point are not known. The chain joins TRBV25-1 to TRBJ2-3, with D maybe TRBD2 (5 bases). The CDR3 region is CASCKTGSTDTQYF. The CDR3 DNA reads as TGTGCCAGCTGTAAGACGGGGAGCACAGATACGCAGTATTTT.